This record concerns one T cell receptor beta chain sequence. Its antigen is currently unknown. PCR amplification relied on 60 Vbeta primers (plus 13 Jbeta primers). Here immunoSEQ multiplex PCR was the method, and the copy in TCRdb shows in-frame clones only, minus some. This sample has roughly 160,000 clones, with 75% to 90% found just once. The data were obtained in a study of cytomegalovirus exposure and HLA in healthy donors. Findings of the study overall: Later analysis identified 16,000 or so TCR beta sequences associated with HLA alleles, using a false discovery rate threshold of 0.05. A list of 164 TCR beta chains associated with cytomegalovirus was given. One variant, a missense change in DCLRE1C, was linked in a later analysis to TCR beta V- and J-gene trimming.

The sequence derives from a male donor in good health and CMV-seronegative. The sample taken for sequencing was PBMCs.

The chain's CDR3 is CASSRLLATNEKLFF. The CDR3 DNA follows: TGCGCCAGCAGCCGATTACTTGCAACTAATGAAAAACTGTTTTTT. V is TRBV5-1 and J is TRBJ1-4, with D uncertain. The CDR3 totals 15 residues. The germline gives CDR1 SGHRS, CDR2 YFSETQ. Trimming took 4 bases from V and 0 from J, leaving 10 bases between them.